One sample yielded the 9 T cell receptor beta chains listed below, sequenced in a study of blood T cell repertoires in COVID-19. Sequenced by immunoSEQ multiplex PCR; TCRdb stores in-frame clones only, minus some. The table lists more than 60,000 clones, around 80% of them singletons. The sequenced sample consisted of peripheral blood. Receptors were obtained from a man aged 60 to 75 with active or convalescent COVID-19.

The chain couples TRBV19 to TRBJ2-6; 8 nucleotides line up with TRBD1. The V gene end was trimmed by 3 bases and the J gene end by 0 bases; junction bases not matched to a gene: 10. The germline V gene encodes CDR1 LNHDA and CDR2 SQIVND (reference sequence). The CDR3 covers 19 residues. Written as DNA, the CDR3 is TGTGCCAGTAGTATGGTTTCGGGACAGGCCTTCTCTGGGGCCAACGTCCTGACTTTC. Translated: CASSMVSGQAFSGANVLTF.

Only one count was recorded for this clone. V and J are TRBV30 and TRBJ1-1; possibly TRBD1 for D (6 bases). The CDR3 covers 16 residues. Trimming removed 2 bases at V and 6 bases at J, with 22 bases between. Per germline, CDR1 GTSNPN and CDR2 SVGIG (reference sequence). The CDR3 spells CAWSNGGGQGLAEAFF. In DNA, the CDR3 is TGTGCCTGGAGTAATGGTGGGGGCCAGGGATTGGCTGAAGCTTTCTTT.

As DNA, the CDR3 is TGTGCCAGCAGTTTCGAGACAGGGAACACTGAAGCTTTCTTT. It translates to CASSFETGNTEAFF. V usage is TRBV27 and J usage is TRBJ1-1; possibly TRBD1 for D (6 bases). Trimming cost V 3 bases and J 1 base, with 9 bases left between them. This CDR3 region has 14 residues. From germline, CDR1 is MNHEY and CDR2 SMNVEV (reference sequence).

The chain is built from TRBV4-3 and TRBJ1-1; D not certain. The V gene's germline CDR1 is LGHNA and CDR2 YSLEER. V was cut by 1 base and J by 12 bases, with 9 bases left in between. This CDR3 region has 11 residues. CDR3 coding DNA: TGCGCCAGCAGCCAAGGCGTCTCGACTTTCTTT. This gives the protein CASSQGVSTFF.

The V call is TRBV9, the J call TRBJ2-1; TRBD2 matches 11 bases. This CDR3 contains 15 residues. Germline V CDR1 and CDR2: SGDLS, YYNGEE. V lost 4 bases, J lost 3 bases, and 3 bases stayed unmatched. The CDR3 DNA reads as TGTGCCAGCAGCATAGCGGGGGGGCACTACAATGAGCAGTTCTTC. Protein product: CASSIAGGHYNEQFF.

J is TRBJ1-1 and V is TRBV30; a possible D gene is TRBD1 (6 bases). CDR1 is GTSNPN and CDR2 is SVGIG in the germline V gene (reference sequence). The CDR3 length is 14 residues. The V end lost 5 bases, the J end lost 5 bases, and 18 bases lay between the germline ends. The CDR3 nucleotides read TGTGCCTGGGATCCGGGGGGGGCCTTGACTGAAGCTTTCTTT. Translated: CAWDPGGALTEAFF.

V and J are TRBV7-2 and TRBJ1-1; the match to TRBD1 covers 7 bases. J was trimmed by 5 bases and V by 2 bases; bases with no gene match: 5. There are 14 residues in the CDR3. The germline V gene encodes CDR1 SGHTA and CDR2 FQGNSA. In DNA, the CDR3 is TGTGCCAGCAGCTTAAACAGGGGTGGAACTGAAGCTTTCTTT. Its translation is CASSLNRGGTEAFF.

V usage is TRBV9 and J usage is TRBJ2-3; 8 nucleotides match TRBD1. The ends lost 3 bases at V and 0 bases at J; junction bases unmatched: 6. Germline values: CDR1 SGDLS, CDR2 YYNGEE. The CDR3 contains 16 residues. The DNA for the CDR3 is TGTGCCAGCAGCGAGGACAGGGACCCTAGCACAGATACGCAGTATTTT. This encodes CASSEDRDPSTDTQYF.

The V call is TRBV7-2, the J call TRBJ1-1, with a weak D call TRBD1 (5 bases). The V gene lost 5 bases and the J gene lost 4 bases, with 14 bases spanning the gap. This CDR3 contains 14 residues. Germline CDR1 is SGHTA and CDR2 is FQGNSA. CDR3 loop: CASSRLQGLTEAFF. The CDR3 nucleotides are TGTGCCAGCAGCCGTCTCCAGGGTCTCACTGAAGCTTTCTTT.